This passage covers 23 T cell receptor beta chains from one sample sequenced in a study of blood T cell repertoires in COVID-19. Generated by immunoSEQ multiplex PCR, the TCRdb table keeps only in-frame clones and is missing some. The table includes 100,000 to 130,000 clones, 84% detected once. The material sequenced was peripheral blood. Receptors originate from a human donor in a cohort sampled during active COVID-19.

The chain carries TRBV18 and TRBJ2-3, with 12 bases lining up with TRBD2. V shed 2 bases and J 5 bases; nucleotides not matched to a gene: 8. Germline-derived CDR1 and CDR2 are KGHSH and LQKENI. The CDR3 is made up of 17 amino acids. CDR3 sequence: CASSPMVGLAGIDTQYF. CDR3 coding DNA: TGTGCCAGCTCACCAATGGTCGGACTAGCGGGAATAGATACGCAGTATTTT.

This chain uses TRBV30 with TRBJ1-2, with a tentative D call TRBD1 (6 bases). Germline loops: CDR1 GTSNPN, CDR2 SVGIG (reference sequence). CDR3 size: 11 residues. Deletions cut 0 bases from V and 8 bases from J, with 7 bases between. CDR3 nucleotides: TGTGCCTGGAGTGTAACAGGGGGCTACACCTTC. It translates to CAWSVTGGYTF. Full variable domain (rest looked up from reference TRBV30 and TRBJ1-2): SQTIHQWPATLVQPVGSPLSLECTVEGTSNPNLYWYRQAAGRGLQLLFYSVGIGQISSEVPQNLSASRPQDRQFILSSKKLLLSDSGFYLCAWSVTGGYTFGSGTRLTVV.

V gene TRBV7-6 combines with J gene TRBJ2-3; D is undetermined. Germline assignment: CDR1 SGHVS and CDR2 FNYEAQ. CDR3 length: 12 amino acids. V was cut by 6 bases and J by 6 bases, with 10 bases left in between. The CDR3 sequence: CASSSPGDTQYF. DNA for the CDR3: TGTGCCAGCAGTTCCCCCGGGGATACGCAGTATTTT.

The chain uses TRBV6-5 and TRBJ2-7; the match to TRBD2 covers 9 bases. Trimming took 0 bases from V and 3 from J; bases not matched to a gene: 3. Germline lookup yields CDR1 MNHEY and CDR2 SVGAGI. CDR3 size: 15 residues. This chain's CDR3 is CASSYSPSGVYEQYF. The CDR3 nucleotides read TGTGCCAGCAGTTACTCCCCTAGCGGGGTCTACGAGCAGTACTTC.

The J gene is TRBJ1-1, the V gene TRBV18; 7 positions match TRBD1. The V gene's germline CDR1 is KGHSH and CDR2 LQKENI. Trimming took 2 bases from V and 1 from J; bases not matched to a gene: 10. This CDR3 contains 17 residues. CDR3 amino acids: CASSPTQGEYANTEAFF. DNA of the CDR3: TGTGCCAGCTCACCAACGCAGGGGGAATATGCGAACACTGAAGCTTTCTTT.

The chain couples TRBV2 to TRBJ2-7, with D hard to call. Per the germline V gene, CDR1 is SNHLY and CDR2 is FYNNEI. This CDR3 is 10 amino acids long. Trimming took off 6 bases at V and 6 bases at J, with 6 bases between the two ends. CDR3 in DNA: TGTGCCAGCAGGGAGCGCGAGCAGTACTTC. Translating it yields CASREREQYF.

CDR3 amino acids: CASKAGLAGANVLTF. The CDR3 DNA reads TGTGCCAGCAAGGCGGGACTAGCTGGGGCCAACGTCCTGACTTTC. The chain combines TRBV6-5 with TRBJ2-6; 8 bases agree with TRBD2. This CDR3 spans 15 amino acids. Germline CDR1 reads MNHEY; CDR2 reads SVGAGI. The V gene end was trimmed by 7 bases and the J gene end by 2 bases; junction bases not matched to a gene: 4.

The chain carries TRBV18 and TRBJ2-2, with D perhaps matching TRBD2 (5 bases). The length of the CDR3 is 14 residues. Trimming took off 2 bases at V and 5 bases at J, with 9 bases between the two ends. Germline assignment: CDR1 KGHSH and CDR2 LQKENI. The CDR3 DNA reads as TGTGCCAGCTCACCAGGTCCGGGAACCGGGGAGCTGTTTTTT. It encodes CASSPGPGTGELFF.

V usage is TRBV5-1 and J usage is TRBJ2-5; 8 nucleotides align to TRBD2. The trim removed 0 bases at V and 1 base at J, leaving 2 bases unmatched. The germline V gene has CDR1 SGHRS and CDR2 YFSETQ. The length of the CDR3 is 15 residues. The CDR3 sequence: CASSLASGFQETQYF. Written as DNA, the CDR3 is TGCGCCAGCAGCTTGGCTAGCGGGTTCCAAGAGACCCAGTACTTC.

The CDR3 here is CASSLAGQGLNTEAFF. DNA of the CDR3: TGTGCCAGCAGTTTAGCGGGACAGGGGTTGAACACTGAAGCTTTCTTT. This chain links TRBV27 with TRBJ1-1; 10 bases map to TRBD1. CDR1 MNHEY and CDR2 SMNVEV come from the germline V gene (reference sequence). This CDR3 region has 16 residues. V lost 2 bases, J lost 0 bases, and 3 bases stayed unmatched.

This chain links TRBV24-1 with TRBJ1-2; TRBD1 matches at 7 bases. The CDR3 runs 15 residues. V trimming: 2 bases; J trimming: 2 bases; junction bases outside the gene matches: 4. Looked up from germline, CDR1 is KGHDR and CDR2 is SFDVKD. The CDR3 DNA follows: TGTGCCACCAGTGATTGGAGGGGGCAAAACTATGGCTACACCTTC. Protein: CATSDWRGQNYGYTF.

The gene calls are TRBV27 and TRBJ1-1; 7 nucleotides line up with TRBD1. Germline CDR1 MNHEY, CDR2 SMNVEV (reference sequence). V was pared by 6 bases and J by 5 bases, with 6 bases of the junction left unmatched. The CDR3 has 13 amino acids. The CDR3 DNA sequence: TGTGCCAGCAGGTACAGGGGTGGAACTGAAGCTTTCTTT. Translation gives CASRYRGGTEAFF.

V is TRBV10-3 and J is TRBJ2-1; D may be TRBD2 (6 bases). V was shortened by 2 bases and J by 2 bases, with 7 bases between the two germline ends. This CDR3 has 14 amino acids. The germline gives CDR1 ENHRY, CDR2 SYGVKD. CDR3 bases: TGTGCCATCAGTGAGGGGGGGACCTACAATGAGCAGTTCTTC. As protein: CAISEGGTYNEQFF.

This clone has only a few counts. The CDR3 region is CASSYTGGEQYV. Here the CDR3 DNA reads TGTGCCAGCAGCTACACAGGGGGCGAGCAGTACGTC. This chain connects TRBV6-6 to TRBJ2-7, with 8 positions matching TRBD1. This CDR3 spans 12 amino acids. Per the germline V gene, CDR1 is MNHNY and CDR2 is SVGAGI (reference sequence). Unmatched junction bases numbered 4, after V lost 6 bases and J lost 6 bases.

Only one count was recorded for this clone. The chain uses TRBV15 and TRBJ2-3; 11 bases map to TRBD1. This CDR3 spans 16 amino acids. V lost 3 bases and J lost 3; bases outside the gene matches: 5. Germline V gene sequence: CDR1 LNHNV, CDR2 YYDKDF (reference sequence). The CDR3: CATSSRTGGVTDTQYF. The CDR3 nucleotides read TGTGCCACCAGCAGCCGGACAGGGGGCGTAACAGATACGCAGTATTTT.

The J gene is TRBJ2-1, the V gene TRBV6-6; D gene uncertain. The germline V and J ends were trimmed by 1 base and 1 base, with 5 bases remaining between them. Germline V gives CDR1 MNHNY, CDR2 SVGAGI (reference sequence). The CDR3 loop spans 14 amino acids. The CDR3 coding sequence is TGTGCCAGCAGTTACTATGAGTCCTACAATGAGCAGTTCTTC. As protein: CASSYYESYNEQFF.

This chain joins TRBV7-2 and TRBJ2-2, with no clear D. The CDR3 totals 11 residues. The V and J ends lost 5 bases and 11 bases respectively, with 9 bases between them. Germline V gene data show CDR1 as SGHTA and CDR2 as FQGNSA. The CDR3 DNA follows: TGTGCCAGCAGCCCCTACGCAGAGCTGTTTTTT. Encoded protein: CASSPYAELFF.

The chain joins TRBV10-3 to TRBJ1-3, with 7 bases fitting TRBD1. V gave up 9 bases and J gave up 4 bases; unmatched junction bases: 9. From germline, CDR1 is ENHRY and CDR2 SYGVKD. This CDR3 region has 14 residues. CDR3 sequence reads: CAMGDSLSGNTIYF. Written as DNA, the CDR3 is TGTGCCATGGGGGACAGTTTATCCGGAAACACCATATATTTT.

This clone was observed a single time. The rearrangement joins TRBV4-3 to TRBJ2-5, with 11 bases matching TRBD2. CDR3 size: 14 residues. Germline assignment: CDR1 LGHNA and CDR2 YSLEER. After removal of 3 bases from V and 4 bases from J, the junction contained 1 base not matched to a gene. The DNA for the CDR3 is TGCGCCAGCAGCCACGGACTAGCGGGAGAGACCCAGTACTTC. It codes for CASSHGLAGETQYF.

The rearrangement uses TRBV4-1 and TRBJ1-2; TRBD1 is a possible D gene (6 bases). CDR1 is MGHRA and CDR2 is YSYEKL in the germline V gene. V gave up 0 bases and J gave up 2 bases, with 10 bases separating them. This CDR3 spans 15 amino acids. CDR3 sequence: CASSQDIQGNYGYTF. CDR3 sequence (DNA): TGCGCCAGCAGCCAAGACATCCAGGGGAACTATGGCTACACCTTC.

The chain couples TRBV9 to TRBJ2-1; 8 nucleotides match TRBD2. With V trimmed by 4 bases and J by 2 bases, 5 bases remained unmatched. The CDR3 is made up of 15 amino acids. Germline assignment: CDR1 SGDLS and CDR2 YYNGEE. The CDR3 nucleotides are TGTGCCAGCAGCTTCCAAGCGGGAGCCTACAATGAGCAGTTCTTC. Its protein product is CASSFQAGAYNEQFF.

The V and J genes are TRBV3-1 (or the pseudogene TRBV3-2) and TRBJ2-1, with a possible D match to TRBD1 (6 bases). The CDR3 covers 16 residues. Germline values: CDR1 LGHDT, CDR2 YNNKEL (reference sequence). Trimming cost V 3 bases and J 5 bases, with 17 bases left between them. The CDR3 loop reads CASSQGRRGLNNEQFF. In DNA, the CDR3 is TGTGCCAGCAGCCAGGGACGTAGGGGGTTGAACAATGAGCAGTTCTTC.

The chain carries TRBV21-1 and TRBJ1-3. TRBV21-1 is classified as a pseudogene. CDR3 length equals 16 residues. The CDR3 nucleotides read TGTGCCAGCAGCAAAGGACGGGGAGACTCTGGAAACACCATATATTTT. Protein sequence: CASSKGRGDSGNTIYF.